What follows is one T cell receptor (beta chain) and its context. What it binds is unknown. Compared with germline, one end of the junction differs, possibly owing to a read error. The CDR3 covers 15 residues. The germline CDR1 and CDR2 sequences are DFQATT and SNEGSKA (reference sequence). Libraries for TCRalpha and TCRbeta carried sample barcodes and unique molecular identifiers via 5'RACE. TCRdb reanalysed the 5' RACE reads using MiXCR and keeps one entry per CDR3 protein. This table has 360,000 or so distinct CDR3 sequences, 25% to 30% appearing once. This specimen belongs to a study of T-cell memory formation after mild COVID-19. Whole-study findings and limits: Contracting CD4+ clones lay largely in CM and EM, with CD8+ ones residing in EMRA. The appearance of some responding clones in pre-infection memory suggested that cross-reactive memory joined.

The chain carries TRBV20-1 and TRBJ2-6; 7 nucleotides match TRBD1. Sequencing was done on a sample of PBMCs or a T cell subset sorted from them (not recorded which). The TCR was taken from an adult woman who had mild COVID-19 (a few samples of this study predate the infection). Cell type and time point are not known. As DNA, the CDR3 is TGCAGTGCCAGAGGGGGCGGTTTTGGGGCCAACGTCCTGACTTTC. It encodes CSARGGGFGANVLTF.